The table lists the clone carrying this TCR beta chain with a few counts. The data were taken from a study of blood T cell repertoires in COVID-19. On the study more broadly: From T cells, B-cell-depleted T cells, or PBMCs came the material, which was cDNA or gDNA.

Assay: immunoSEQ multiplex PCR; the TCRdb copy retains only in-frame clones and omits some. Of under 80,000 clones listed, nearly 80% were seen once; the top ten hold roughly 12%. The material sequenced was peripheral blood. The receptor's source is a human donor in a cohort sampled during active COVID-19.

CDR3 sequence reads: CASSIQGGPYEQYF. The CDR3 nucleotides are TGTGCCAGTAGTATACAGGGGGGCCCCTACGAGCAGTACTTC. The chain carries TRBV19 and TRBJ2-7, with D perhaps matching TRBD1 (7 bases). Germline V CDR1 and CDR2: LNHDA, SQIVND (reference sequence). The ends were cut back, 2 bases at V and 2 bases at J, with 10 bases in the middle. The CDR3 runs to 14 residues.